What follows are 22 T cell receptor beta chains derived from one specimen sequenced in a study of OX40 agonist ivuxolimab in advanced cancers. Some clones are missing from TCRdb's copy, which holds only in-frame ones; the method was immunoSEQ multiplex PCR. The sample lists 55,000 to 80,000 clones, approximately 90% occurring once. Specimen: CD4+ or CD8+ T cells sorted from blood, collected in a trial of the OX40 agonist ivuxolimab. The receptors shown here come from an adult with an advanced solid tumor such as melanoma, head and neck, liver or kidney cancer.

V and J are TRBV5-1 and TRBJ2-3; D is unresolved. CDR1 is SGHRS and CDR2 is YFSETQ in the germline V gene. Trimming pared 4 bases from V and 0 bases from J, leaving 12 bases between. This CDR3 has 15 amino acids. In DNA form, the CDR3 reads TGCGCCAGCAGCCCCCCCTTGAGCAGCACAGATACGCAGTATTTT. This codes for CASSPPLSSTDTQYF.

The chain combines TRBV7-2 with TRBJ1-1; D uncertain. Per germline, CDR1 SGHTA and CDR2 FQGNSA. Trimming cost V 0 bases and J 1 base, with 3 bases left between them. The CDR3 spans 13 residues. CDR3 sequence: CASSLARNTEAFF. CDR3 DNA sequence: TGTGCCAGCAGCTTAGCAAGGAACACTGAAGCTTTCTTT. Combining the CDR3 with reference TRBV7-2 and TRBJ1-1 gives the whole variable domain GAGVSQSPSNKVTEKGKDVELRCDPISGHTALYWYRQSLGQGLEFLIYFQGNSAPDKSGLPSDRFSAERTGGSVSTLTIQRTQQEDSAVYLCASSLARNTEAFFGQGTRLTVV.

The V and J genes are TRBV6-9 and TRBJ2-7, with D perhaps matching TRBD2 (7 bases). Germline CDR1 and CDR2: MNHGY and SVAAGI. The germline V and J ends were trimmed by 4 bases and 3 bases, with 19 bases remaining between them. The CDR3 loop spans 16 amino acids. CDR3 residues: CASSSEGGGRIYEQYF. CDR3 nucleotide sequence: TGTGCCAGCAGTTCAGAAGGGGGAGGGCGAATCTACGAGCAGTACTTC.

The V call is TRBV28, the J call TRBJ2-7; no reliable D call. Trimming removed 8 bases at V and 2 bases at J, with 16 bases between. The V gene's germline CDR1 is MDHEN and CDR2 SYDVKM. The CDR3 sequence is 14 residues long. CDR3 region: CASCRAHTPYEQYF. The CDR3 DNA is TGTGCCAGCTGCCGGGCGCATACACCCTACGAGCAGTACTTC. The complete variable domain, with remaining parts taken from reference TRBV28 and TRBJ2-7, reads DVKVTQSSRYLVKRTGEKVFLECVQDMDHENMFWYRQDPGLGLRLIYFSYDVKMKEKGDIPEGYSVSREKKERFSLILESASTNQTSMYLCASCRAHTPYEQYFGPGTRLTVT.

The chain combines TRBV5-6 with TRBJ2-2; TRBD2 aligns across 11 bases. The V and J ends lost 0 bases and 6 bases, in that order; junction bases with no gene match: 7. This CDR3 is built from 17 residues. CDR1 is SGHDT and CDR2 is YYEEEE in the germline V gene. The CDR3 loop is CASSLALLAGGSGELFF. As DNA, the CDR3 is TGTGCCAGCAGCTTGGCATTGCTAGCGGGAGGATCCGGGGAGCTGTTTTTT.

The chain recombines TRBV4-3 with TRBJ1-4; no clear D. The germline V gene has CDR1 LGHNA and CDR2 YSLEER. This CDR3 contains 16 residues. The V end lost 0 bases, the J end lost 4 bases, and 12 bases lay between the germline ends. The CDR3 loop is CASSQDWFRLNEKLFF. The CDR3 nucleotides read TGCGCCAGCAGCCAAGATTGGTTCAGGCTTAATGAAAAACTGTTTTTT.

The chain combines TRBV19 with TRBJ1-5; possible D gene TRBD1, 5 bases. This CDR3 is built from 16 residues. Germline loops: CDR1 LNHDA, CDR2 SQIVND (reference sequence). Trimming removed 3 bases at V and 0 bases at J, with 12 bases between. The CDR3 DNA reads TGTGCCAGTAGTATTCGGGGGTCTTATAGCAATCAGCCCCAGCATTTT. Encoded protein: CASSIRGSYSNQPQHF.

The CDR3 DNA follows: TGTGCCAGCAGTCAGCGACAGGGGGCTCCGGCTTTCTTT. Its translation is CASSQRQGAPAFF. The chain employs TRBV27 and TRBJ1-1; 10 bases map to TRBD1. This CDR3 has 13 amino acids. The ends lost 5 bases at V and 11 bases at J; junction bases unmatched: 8. Germline loops: CDR1 MNHEY, CDR2 SMNVEV (reference sequence).

This clone was seen once. This is likely a read error, given that the CDR3 carries no conserved phenylalanine or tryptophan at its end. The limits of the CDR3 on the DNA are not certain, so only TCRdb's listed CDR3 is given. The chain has TRBV23-1 and TRBJ2-7. TRBV23-1 is assigned to the ORF class and has an uncertain function. With termini counted, the CDR3 has 11 amino acids. The CDR3 protein is CASNEVRTVNY.

The genes are TRBV30 and TRBJ1-4; D is perhaps TRBD1 (5 bases). The CDR3 totals 11 residues. Germline CDR1 reads GTSNPN; CDR2 reads SVGIG (reference sequence). V shed 2 bases and J shed 13 bases, with 11 bases lying between them. In nucleotides, the CDR3 is TGTGCCTGGAGTTTAGGGGTTTCACTGTTTTTT. Translating it yields CAWSLGVSLFF.

The V gene is TRBV5-6, the J gene TRBJ2-7; D not certain. V was shortened by 0 bases and J by 7 bases, with 5 bases between the two germline ends. The V gene's germline CDR1 is SGHDT and CDR2 YYEEEE. The CDR3 consists of 11 residues. CDR3 amino acids: CASSLEAEQYF. CDR3 bases: TGTGCCAGCAGCTTGGAAGCGGAGCAGTACTTC.

Turning to this clone: This sample also contains other DNA sequences that code for the same CDR3. V and J are TRBV27 and TRBJ2-1; possible D gene TRBD2, 6 bases. The ends were cut back, 5 bases at V and 5 bases at J, with 13 bases in the middle. The germline gives CDR1 MNHEY, CDR2 SMNVEV (reference sequence). CDR3 length: 14 amino acids. The CDR3 spells CASSPSGLNNEQFF. The CDR3 bases are TGTGCCAGCAGTCCAAGCGGACTAAACAATGAGCAGTTCTTC.

The chain carries TRBV5-4 and TRBJ2-2; D is perhaps TRBD2 (6 bases). The CDR3 has 13 amino acids. V was pared by 4 bases and J by 5 bases, with 9 bases between. Germline V CDR1 and CDR2: SGHNT, YYREEE (reference sequence). CDR3 in DNA: TGTGCCAGCAGCCGGGACTTTACCGGGGAGCTGTTTTTT. Translating it yields CASSRDFTGELFF.

The gene calls are TRBV5-6 and TRBJ1-2; 7 bases map to TRBD1. Germline assignment: CDR1 SGHDT and CDR2 YYEEEE. CDR3 size: 14 residues. J was trimmed by 5 bases and V by 2 bases; bases with no gene match: 6. CDR3 loop: CASSFRQGRYGYTF. As DNA, the CDR3 is TGTGCCAGCAGCTTTAGACAGGGTCGATATGGCTACACCTTC.

This chain uses TRBV27 with TRBJ2-1; perhaps TRBD1 as D (5 bases). This CDR3 comprises 14 residues. The germline gives CDR1 MNHEY, CDR2 SMNVEV (reference sequence). Trimming took 2 bases from V and 1 from J, leaving 6 bases between them. The CDR3 loop is CASSLRGSYNEQFF. CDR3 sequence (DNA): TGTGCCAGCAGTTTAAGGGGATCCTACAATGAGCAGTTCTTC.

The count of this clone is one. CDR3 amino acids: CARSLGVDRALFSGNTIYF. Written as DNA, the CDR3 is TGTGCCAGAAGCTTGGGGGTGGACAGGGCTTTATTCTCTGGAAACACCATATATTTT. V gene TRBV5-3 combines with J gene TRBJ1-3; 8 bases fit TRBD1. TRBV5-3 is an ORF for which the function is uncertain. After removal of 0 bases from V and 0 bases from J, the junction contained 11 bases not matched to a gene. The length of the CDR3 is 19 residues.

Points on this clone: The sample contains more than one DNA sequence encoding this CDR3. V usage is TRBV2 and J usage is TRBJ1-1; D remains unclear. V lost 3 bases, J lost 0 bases, and 8 bases lay in between. The CDR3 length is 14 residues. Germline V CDR1 and CDR2: SNHLY, FYNNEI. The CDR3 protein is CASSDALMNTEAFF. The CDR3 region has the DNA TGTGCCAGCAGTGACGCTTTGATGAACACTGAAGCTTTCTTT.

This clone was detected once. The chain combines TRBV19 with TRBJ2-5; either TRBD1 or TRBD2 may fit D (5 bases each). Germline loops: CDR1 LNHDA, CDR2 SQIVND (reference sequence). The CDR3 spans 13 residues. Trimming removed 3 bases from V and 4 bases from J, with 9 bases in between. CDR3 bases: TGTGCCAGTAGTATTTCGGGGCGAGAGACCCAGTACTTC. Protein: CASSISGRETQYF.

The J gene is TRBJ1-5, the V gene TRBV5-6, with D hard to call. Trimming took off 2 bases at V and 5 bases at J, with 11 bases between the two ends. The CDR3 is 14 residues long. Germline-derived CDR1 and CDR2 are SGHDT and YYEEEE. The CDR3 bases are TGTGCCAGCAGCTTCCGGCTTTCGGATCAGCCCCAGCATTTT. Residues: CASSFRLSDQPQHF. Together with reference TRBV5-6 and TRBJ1-5, the CDR3 gives the full variable domain: DAGVTQSPTHLIKTRGQQVTLRCSPKSGHDTVSWYQQALGQGPQFIFQYYEEEERQRGNFPDRFSGHQFPNYSSELNVNALLLGDSALYLCASSFRLSDQPQHFGDGTRLSIL.

V is TRBV11-3 and J is TRBJ2-7; no definite D call. Germline CDR1 and CDR2: SGHNT and YENEEA. Trimming removed 8 bases from V and 6 bases from J, with 14 bases in between. The CDR3 consists of 12 residues. The CDR3 sequence: CASSTGMGEQYF. CDR3 in DNA: TGTGCCAGCTCGACTGGGATGGGCGAGCAGTACTTC.

This rearrangement joins TRBV5-8 to TRBJ1-2, with a possible D match to TRBD1 (6 bases). This CDR3 has 16 residues. Per the germline V gene, CDR1 is SGHTS and CDR2 is YDEGEE. The germline V and J ends were trimmed by 0 bases and 4 bases, with 16 bases remaining between them. The CDR3 nucleotides are TGTGCCAGCAGCTTGGCCACCCCGGGACACATCTATGGCTACACCTTC. As protein: CASSLATPGHIYGYTF.

V and J are TRBV27 and TRBJ2-1; TRBD2 matches at 9 bases. This CDR3 has 15 amino acids. The trim removed 3 bases at V and 8 bases at J, leaving 8 bases unmatched. From germline, CDR1 is MNHEY and CDR2 SMNVEV (reference sequence). CDR3 nucleotides: TGTGCCAGCAGTTTTCTGGGCGGGAGGGCCCATGAGCAGTTCTTC. This encodes CASSFLGGRAHEQFF.